The T cell receptor beta chain under discussion was sequenced for a study of cytomegalovirus exposure and HLA in healthy donors. General study points: There were 150 to 200 TCR beta chains listed as cytomegalovirus-associated. A later analysis reported that several of the most significant clusters appeared to be linked to common viral pathogens, among them Epstein-Barr virus.

From germline, CDR1 is SGHTA and CDR2 FQGNSA. The trim removed 1 base at V and 6 bases at J, leaving 3 bases unmatched. This CDR3 contains 14 residues. The PCR was carried out with 60 Vbeta primers and 13 Jbeta primers. The data were produced by immunoSEQ multiplex PCR, yet TCRdb's version contains in-frame clones alone and is incomplete. The sample yields approximately 210,000 clones, about 89% seen once. This clone was observed a handful of times. No antigen is known for it. The chain links TRBV7-2 to TRBJ2-7, with TRBD2 identical over 10 bases. The specimen was PBMCs. The clonotype originates from a man aged 25-45 years in good health and CMV-seronegative. The CDR3 is CASSLVASGSEQYF. The CDR3, as DNA: TGTGCCAGCAGCTTAGTGGCTAGCGGGAGCGAGCAGTACTTC.